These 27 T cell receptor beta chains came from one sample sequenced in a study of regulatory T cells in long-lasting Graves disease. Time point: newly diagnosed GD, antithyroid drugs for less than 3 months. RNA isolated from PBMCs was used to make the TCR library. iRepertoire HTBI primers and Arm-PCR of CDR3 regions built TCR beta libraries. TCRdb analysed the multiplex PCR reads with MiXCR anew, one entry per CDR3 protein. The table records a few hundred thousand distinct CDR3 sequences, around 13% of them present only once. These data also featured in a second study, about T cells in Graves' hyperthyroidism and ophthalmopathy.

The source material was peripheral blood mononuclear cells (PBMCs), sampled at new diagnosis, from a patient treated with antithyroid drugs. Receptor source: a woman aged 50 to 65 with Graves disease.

The CDR3 loop reads CASSQGVFSYEQYF. CDR3 bases: TGCGCCAGCAGCCAAGGCGTATTCTCCTACGAGCAGTACTTC. This sequence joins TRBV4-1 and TRBJ2-7; no clear D gene. CDR3 size: 14 residues. V lost 1 base to trimming and J lost 0 bases, with 7 bases between them. Germline assignment: CDR1 MGHRA and CDR2 YSYEKL.

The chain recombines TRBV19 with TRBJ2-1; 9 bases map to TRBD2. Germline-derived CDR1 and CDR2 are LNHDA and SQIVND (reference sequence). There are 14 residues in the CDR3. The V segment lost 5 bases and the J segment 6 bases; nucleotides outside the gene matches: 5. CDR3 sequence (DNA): TGTGCCAGTAGTGTGGCGGGAGGGCCCAATGAGCAGTTCTTC. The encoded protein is CASSVAGGPNEQFF.

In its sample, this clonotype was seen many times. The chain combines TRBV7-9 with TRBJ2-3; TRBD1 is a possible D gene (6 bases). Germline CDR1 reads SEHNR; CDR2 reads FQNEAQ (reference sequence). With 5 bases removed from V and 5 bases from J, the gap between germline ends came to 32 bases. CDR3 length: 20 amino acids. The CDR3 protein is CASSLPGQDLNPVKRDTQYF. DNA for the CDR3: TGTGCCAGCAGCCTCCCGGGACAAGACCTAAACCCGGTAAAACGAGATACGCAGTATTTT.

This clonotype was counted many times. Written as DNA, the CDR3 is TGTGCCACCAGTGATGGGGGGGTAGGCAGGTTCGGCACTGAAGCTTTCTTT. Encoded protein: CATSDGGVGRFGTEAFF. The chain links TRBV24-1 to TRBJ1-1, with D possibly matching TRBD1 (5 bases). The CDR3 runs to 17 residues. V lost 3 bases and J lost 4, with 20 bases in between. The germline gives CDR1 KGHDR, CDR2 SFDVKD.

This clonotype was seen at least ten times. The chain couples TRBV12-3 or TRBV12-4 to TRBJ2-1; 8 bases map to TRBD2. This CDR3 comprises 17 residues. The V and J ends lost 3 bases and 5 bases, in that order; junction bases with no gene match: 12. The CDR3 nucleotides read TGTGCCAGCAGTTTTTGGGCTAGCGGGCGTGATGACAATGAGCAGTTCTTC. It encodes CASSFWASGRDDNEQFF.

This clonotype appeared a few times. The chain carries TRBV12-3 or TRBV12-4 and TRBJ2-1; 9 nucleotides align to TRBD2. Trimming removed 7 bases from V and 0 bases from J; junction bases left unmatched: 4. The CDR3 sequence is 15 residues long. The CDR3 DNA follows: TGTGCCAGCATTTTTAGCGGGAGCTCCTACAATGAGCAGTTCTTC. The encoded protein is CASIFSGSSYNEQFF.

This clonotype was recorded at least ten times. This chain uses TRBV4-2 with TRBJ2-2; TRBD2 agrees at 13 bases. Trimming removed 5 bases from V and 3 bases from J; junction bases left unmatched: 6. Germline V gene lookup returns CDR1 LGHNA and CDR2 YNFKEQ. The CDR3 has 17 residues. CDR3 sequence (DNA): TGTGCCAGCAGCTGGACTAGCGGGAGCGCGGACACCGGGGAGCTGTTTTTT. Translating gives CASSWTSGSADTGELFF.

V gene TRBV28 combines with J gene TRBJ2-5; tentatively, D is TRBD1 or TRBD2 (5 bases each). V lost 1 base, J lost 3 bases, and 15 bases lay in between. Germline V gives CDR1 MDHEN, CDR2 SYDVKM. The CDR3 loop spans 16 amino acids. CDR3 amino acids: CASSLSAGAGEETQYF. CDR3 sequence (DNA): TGTGCCAGCAGTTTATCCGCCGGGGCCGGGGAAGAGACCCAGTACTTC.

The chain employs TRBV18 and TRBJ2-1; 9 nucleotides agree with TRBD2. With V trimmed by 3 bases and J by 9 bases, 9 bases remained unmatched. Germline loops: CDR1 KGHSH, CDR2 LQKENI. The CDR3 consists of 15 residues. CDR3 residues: CASSPLQREAGEQFF. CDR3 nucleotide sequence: TGTGCCAGCTCACCCCTCCAGCGGGAGGCGGGTGAGCAGTTCTTC. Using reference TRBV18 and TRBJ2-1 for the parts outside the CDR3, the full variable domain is NAGVMQNPRHLVRRRGQEARLRCSPMKGHSHVYWYRQLPEEGLKFMVYLQKENIIDESGMPKERFSAEFPKEGPSILRIQQVVRGDSAAYFCASSPLQREAGEQFFGPGTRLTVL.

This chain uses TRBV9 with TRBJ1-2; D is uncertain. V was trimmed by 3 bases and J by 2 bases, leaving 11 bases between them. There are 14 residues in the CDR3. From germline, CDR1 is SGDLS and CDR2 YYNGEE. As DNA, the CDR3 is TGTGCCAGCAGCGGCAGGTCTCCAAACTATGGCTACACCTTC. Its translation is CASSGRSPNYGYTF. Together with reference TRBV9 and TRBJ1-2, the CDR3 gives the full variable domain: DSGVTQTPKHLITATGQRVTLRCSPRSGDLSVYWYQQSLDQGLQFLIQYYNGEERAKGNILERFSAQQFPDLHSELNLSSLELGDSALYFCASSGRSPNYGYTFGSGTRLTVV.

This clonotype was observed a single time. The CDR3, as DNA: TGTGCCAGCAGTCCCGGGACAGAGCTTAACTATGGCTACACCTTC. This codes for CASSPGTELNYGYTF. This chain joins TRBV6-2 or TRBV6-3 and TRBJ1-2; 7 bases align to TRBD1. The CDR3 is made up of 15 amino acids. Germline V gene data show CDR1 as MNHEY and CDR2 as SVGEGT. V trimming: 5 bases; J trimming: 1 base; junction bases outside the gene matches: 7.

CDR3: CASSDQGQGWADTQYF. The CDR3 nucleotides are TGTGCCAGCAGTGATCAGGGTCAGGGGTGGGCAGATACGCAGTATTTT. V is TRBV6-2 or TRBV6-3 and J is TRBJ2-3; D is perhaps TRBD1 (6 bases). Trimming pared 5 bases from V and 4 bases from J, leaving 19 bases between. The CDR3 loop spans 16 amino acids. Germline-derived CDR1 and CDR2 are MNHEY and SVGEGT.

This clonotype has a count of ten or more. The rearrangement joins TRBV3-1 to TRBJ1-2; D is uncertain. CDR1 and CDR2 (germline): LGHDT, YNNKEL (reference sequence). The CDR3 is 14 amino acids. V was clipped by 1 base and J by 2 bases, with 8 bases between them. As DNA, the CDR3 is TGTGCCAGCAGCCAAGGTCCAGGAAACTATGGCTACACCTTC. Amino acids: CASSQGPGNYGYTF.

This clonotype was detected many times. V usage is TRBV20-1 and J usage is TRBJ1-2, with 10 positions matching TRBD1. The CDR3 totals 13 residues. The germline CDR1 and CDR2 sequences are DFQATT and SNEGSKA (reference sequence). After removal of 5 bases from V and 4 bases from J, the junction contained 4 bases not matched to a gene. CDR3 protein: CSARQGATYGYTF. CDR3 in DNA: TGCAGTGCTCGACAGGGGGCGACCTATGGCTACACCTTC.

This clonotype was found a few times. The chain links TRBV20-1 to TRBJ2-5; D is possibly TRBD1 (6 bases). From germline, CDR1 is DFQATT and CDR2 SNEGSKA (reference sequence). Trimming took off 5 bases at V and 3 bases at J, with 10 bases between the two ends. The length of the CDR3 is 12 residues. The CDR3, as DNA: TGCAGTGCTGGGACATCAGAAGAGACCCAGTACTTC. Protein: CSAGTSEETQYF.

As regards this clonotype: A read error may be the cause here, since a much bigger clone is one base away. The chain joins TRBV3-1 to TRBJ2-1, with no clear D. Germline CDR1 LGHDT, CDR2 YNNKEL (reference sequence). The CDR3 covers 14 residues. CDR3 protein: CASSLGPVDNGQFF. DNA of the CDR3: TGTGCCAGCAGCCTCGGACCTGTCGACAATGGGCAGTTCTTC.

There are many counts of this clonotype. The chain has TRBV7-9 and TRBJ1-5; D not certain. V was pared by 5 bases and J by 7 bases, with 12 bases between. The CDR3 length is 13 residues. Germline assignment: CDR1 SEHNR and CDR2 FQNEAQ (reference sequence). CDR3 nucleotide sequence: TGTGCCAGCAGCCTATCTAGGTCCCAGCCCCAGCATTTT. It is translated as CASSLSRSQPQHF.

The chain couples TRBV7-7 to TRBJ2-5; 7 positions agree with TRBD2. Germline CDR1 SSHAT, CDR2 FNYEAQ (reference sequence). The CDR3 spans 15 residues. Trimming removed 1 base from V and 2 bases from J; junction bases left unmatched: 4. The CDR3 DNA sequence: TGTGCCAGCAGCTTAGTTGGGAGGGGACAAGAGACCCAGTACTTC. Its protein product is CASSLVGRGQETQYF.

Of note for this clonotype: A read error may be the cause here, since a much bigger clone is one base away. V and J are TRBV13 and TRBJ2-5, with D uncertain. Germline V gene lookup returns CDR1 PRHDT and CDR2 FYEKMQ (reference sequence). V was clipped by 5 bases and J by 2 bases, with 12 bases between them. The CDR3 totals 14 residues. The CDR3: CASSPQLSQETQYF. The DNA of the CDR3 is TGTGCCAGCAGCCCCCAGTTGAGTCAAGAGACCCAGTACTTC.

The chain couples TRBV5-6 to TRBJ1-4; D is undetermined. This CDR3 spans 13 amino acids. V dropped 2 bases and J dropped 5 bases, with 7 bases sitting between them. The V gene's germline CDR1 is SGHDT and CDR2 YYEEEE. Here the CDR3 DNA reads TGTGCCAGCAGCTTTCGGGCAAATGAAAAACTGTTTTTT. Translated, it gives CASSFRANEKLFF.

The CDR3: CASSSKAGRSYNEQFF. As DNA, the CDR3 is TGTGCCAGCAGCTCAAAAGCGGGCCGGTCCTACAATGAGCAGTTCTTC. The chain has TRBV9 and TRBJ2-1; weak D call: TRBD2 (6 bases). CDR1 and CDR2 from the germline V gene are SGDLS and YYNGEE. The CDR3 is 16 residues long. Trimming removed 4 bases from V and 1 base from J, with 15 bases in between.

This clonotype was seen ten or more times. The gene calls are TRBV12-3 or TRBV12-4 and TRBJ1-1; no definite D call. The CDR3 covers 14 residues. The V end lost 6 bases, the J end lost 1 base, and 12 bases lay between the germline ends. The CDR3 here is CASSHRRENTEAFF. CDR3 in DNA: TGTGCCAGCAGCCACCGACGGGAGAACACTGAAGCTTTCTTT.

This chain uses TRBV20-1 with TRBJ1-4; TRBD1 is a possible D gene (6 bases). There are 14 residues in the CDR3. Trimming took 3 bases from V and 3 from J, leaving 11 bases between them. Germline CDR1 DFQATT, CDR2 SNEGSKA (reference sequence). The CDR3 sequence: CSARKGQANEKLFF. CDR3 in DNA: TGCAGTGCTAGGAAGGGACAAGCTAATGAAAAACTGTTTTTT.

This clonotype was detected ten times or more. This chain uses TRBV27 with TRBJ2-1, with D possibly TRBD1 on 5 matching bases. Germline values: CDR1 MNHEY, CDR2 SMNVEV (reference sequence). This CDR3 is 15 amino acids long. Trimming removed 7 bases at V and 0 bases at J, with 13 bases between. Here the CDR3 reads CASTWERGSYNEQFF. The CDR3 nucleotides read TGTGCCAGCACTTGGGAAAGGGGCTCCTACAATGAGCAGTTCTTC.

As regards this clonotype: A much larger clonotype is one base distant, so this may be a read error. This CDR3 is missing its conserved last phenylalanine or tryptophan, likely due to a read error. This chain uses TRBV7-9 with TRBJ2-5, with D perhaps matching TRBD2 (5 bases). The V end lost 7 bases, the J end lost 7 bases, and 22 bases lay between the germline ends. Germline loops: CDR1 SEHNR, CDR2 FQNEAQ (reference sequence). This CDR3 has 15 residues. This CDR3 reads CASTLGAPGGGTQYC. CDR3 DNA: TGTGCCAGCACCCTGGGCGCCCCTGGAGGAGGGACCCAGTACTGC.

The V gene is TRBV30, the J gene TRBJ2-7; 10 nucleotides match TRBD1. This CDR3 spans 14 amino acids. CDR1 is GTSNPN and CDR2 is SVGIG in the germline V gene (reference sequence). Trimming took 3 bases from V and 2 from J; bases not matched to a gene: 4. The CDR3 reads CAWRGQGNTYEQYF. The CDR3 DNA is TGTGCCTGGAGGGGACAGGGGAATACCTACGAGCAGTACTTC.

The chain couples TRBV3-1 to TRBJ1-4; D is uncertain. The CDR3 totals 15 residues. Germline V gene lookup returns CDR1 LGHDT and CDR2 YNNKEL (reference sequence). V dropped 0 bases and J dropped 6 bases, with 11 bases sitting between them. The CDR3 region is CASSQDTRKDEKLFF. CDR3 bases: TGTGCCAGCAGCCAAGATACCAGGAAGGATGAAAAACTGTTTTTT.